The rows below give T cell receptor beta chains drawn from one sample of a study of T cell responses to AZD1222 COVID-19 vaccine. Clones were read by immunoSEQ multiplex PCR, and TCRdb kept only the in-frame ones, dropping some. The table records 130,000 or so clones, about 91% of them present only once. This specimen consisted of peripheral blood, obtained on day 0 of AZD1222 vaccination. Every receptor here comes from an adult in good health. CDR3s include the opening cysteine and the closing phenylalanine or tryptophan. Each record gives: clone size, J gene, V gene, D gene, CDR3 protein, CDR3 DNA. A D gene is named only where the DNA matches it firmly. Clone size is not always given. Where it is, it says once, few, many or a class for expanded clones.

>-|TRBJ1-1|TRBV7-9|-
CASSPGWEENTEAFF
TGTGCCAGCAGCCCAGGGTGGGAGGAGAACACTGAAGCTTTCTTT
>once|TRBJ1-3|TRBV9|-
CASSGASPGNTIYF
TGTGCCAGCAGCGGGGCAAGTCCTGGAAACACCATATATTTT
>-|TRBJ2-5|TRBV7-2|TRBD2
CASSLRLAGTPQETQYF
TGTGCCAGCAGCTTAAGGCTAGCGGGGACGCCGCAAGAGACCCAGTACTTC
>-|TRBJ1-1|TRBV7-2|-
CASSLFAQGISTEAFF
TGTGCCAGCAGCCTATTTGCCCAGGGGATCTCCACTGAAGCTTTCTTT
>few|TRBJ1-1|TRBV29-1|-
CSVGGGWGNTEAFF
TGCAGCGTCGGAGGAGGGTGGGGGAACACTGAAGCTTTCTTT
>-|TRBJ1-6|TRBV12-3/TRBV12-4|-
CASSLDQDSPLHF
TGTGCCAGCAGTTTGGACCAAGATTCACCCCTCCACTTT
>-|TRBJ1-5|TRBV6-5|-
CASSYSSRNNQPQHF
TGTGCCAGCAGTTACTCGAGCAGGAACAATCAGCCCCAGCATTTT
>-|TRBJ2-5|TRBV4-1|-
CASSPNRDIQETQYF
TGCGCCAGCAGCCCAAACCGGGACATCCAAGAGACCCAGTACTTC
>-|TRBJ1-1|TRBV6-5|-
CASSLWGSSNTEAFF
TGTGCCAGCAGCCTGTGGGGCAGTTCAAACACTGAAGCTTTCTTT
>-|TRBJ1-5|TRBV9|-
CASSRGFSSNQPQHF
TGTGCCAGCAGCCGTGGGTTTTCTAGCAATCAGCCCCAGCATTTT
>-|TRBJ1-2|TRBV7-2|-
CASSITGTAVEGYTF
TGTGCCAGCAGCATCACCGGGACGGCCGTCGAAGGCTACACCTTC
>-|TRBJ2-1|TRBV6-5|-
CASEGGGRYNEQFF
TGTGCCAGTGAGGGGGGAGGACGCTACAATGAGCAGTTCTTC
>-|TRBJ1-4|TRBV7-8|-
CASSPGQTYNEKLFF
TGTGCCAGCAGCCCCGGACAGACCTATAATGAAAAACTGTTTTTT
>-|TRBJ1-1|TRBV27|TRBD1
CASSLKGWGTVNTEAFF
TGTGCCAGCAGTTTAAAGGGGTGGGGGACAGTTAACACTGAAGCTTTCTTT
>-|TRBJ2-1|TRBV7-6|-
CASSLFRDNKNEQFF
TGTGCCAGCAGCTTATTTCGGGACAATAAAAATGAGCAGTTCTTC
>-|TRBJ1-1|TRBV5-1|-
CASSYNQVTEAFF
TGCGCCAGCAGCTACAACCAGGTCACTGAAGCTTTCTTT
>-|TRBJ2-1|TRBV5-1|TRBD2
CASSGTSGGSNEQFF
TGCGCCAGCAGCGGGACTAGCGGGGGATCCAATGAGCAGTTCTTC
>few|TRBJ2-7|TRBV6-6|TRBD1
CASSYRTGNSYEQYF
TGTGCCAGCAGTTACAGGACAGGGAACTCCTACGAGCAGTACTTC
>-|TRBJ1-4|TRBV15|-
CATSRDLGAYEKLFF
TGTGCCACCAGCAGAGATCTGGGGGCGTATGAAAAACTGTTTTTT
>-|TRBJ2-1|TRBV2|TRBD2
CASSERLAGAYGEQFF
TGTGCCAGCAGTGAACGACTAGCGGGAGCGTACGGTGAGCAGTTCTTC
>-|TRBJ2-7|TRBV9|TRBD1
CASSFDRGTSYEQYF
TGTGCCAGCAGCTTCGACAGGGGGACCTCCTACGAGCAGTACTTC
>-|TRBJ2-2|TRBV11-3|-
CASSLNPASNTGELFF
TGTGCCAGCAGCTTAAACCCTGCCTCGAACACCGGGGAGCTGTTTTTT
>-|TRBJ1-5|TRBV2|-
CASSVGGARGNQPQHF
TGTGCCAGCAGTGTAGGGGGGGCGCGAGGCAATCAGCCCCAGCATTTT
>-|TRBJ2-3|TRBV18|TRBD1
CASSPRQGVTDTQYF
TGTGCCAGCTCACCACGGCAGGGGGTCACAGATACGCAGTATTTT
>-|TRBJ1-1|TRBV3-1/TRBV3-2|TRBD1
CASSRRQGLRKRYPEAFF
TGTGCCAGCAGTCGAAGACAGGGTCTTCGCAAACGGTACCCTGAAGCTTTCTTT
>-|TRBJ2-5|TRBV5-4|TRBD2
CASSSLAGGPETQYF
TGTGCCAGCAGTTCTTTAGCGGGGGGGCCCGAGACCCAGTACTTC
>-|TRBJ2-7|TRBV3-1/TRBV3-2|TRBD1
CASSQGQPYEQYF
TGTGCCAGCAGCCAGGGACAGCCCTACGAGCAGTACTTC
>-|TRBJ2-7|TRBV7-3|TRBD1
CASSLTGTGGYEQYF
TGTGCCAGCAGCTTAACGGGGACAGGGGGCTACGAGCAGTACTTC
>-|TRBJ2-7|TRBV6-5|-
CASSYSIQSSYEQYF
TGTGCCAGCAGTTACTCGATCCAGTCCTCCTACGAGCAGTACTTC
>-|TRBJ1-1|TRBV5-4|TRBD1
CASSLDGQGAAFF
TGTGCCAGCAGCTTGGACGGACAGGGGGCGGCTTTCTTT
>-|TRBJ1-2|TRBV23-1|-
CASSQSKRPLTYGYTF
TGCGCCAGCAGTCAATCGAAGAGGCCCCTCACCTATGGCTACACCTTC
>-|TRBJ1-2|TRBV5-1|-
CASRGGDYGYTF
TGCGCCAGCAGGGGGGGTGACTATGGCTACACCTTC
>-|TRBJ2-5|TRBV5-6|-
CASRPWGSETQYF
TGTGCCAGCCGCCCTTGGGGGTCAGAGACCCAGTACTTC
>-|TRBJ2-5|TRBV7-7|-
CASGSGPKSGETQYF
TGTGCTAGCGGTTCAGGACCCAAATCTGGGGAGACCCAGTACTTC
>-|TRBJ1-4|TRBV11-3|-
CASSLRPINEKLFF
TGTGCCAGCAGCTTACGACCGATTAATGAAAAACTGTTTTTT
>few|TRBJ2-3|TRBV27|-
CASGPWSTDTQYF
TGTGCCAGCGGCCCTTGGTCCACAGATACGCAGTATTTT
>-|TRBJ1-1|TRBV6-5|-
CASSYLMNTEAFF
TGTGCCAGCAGTTATTTGATGAACACTGAAGCTTTCTTT
>few|TRBJ1-2|TRBV7-9|TRBD1
CASSFDRGGGYTF
TGTGCCAGCAGCTTTGACAGGGGAGGGGGCTACACCTTC
>-|TRBJ1-2|TRBV4-1|TRBD1
CASRARPEGAENYGYTF
TGCGCCAGCAGAGCAAGGCCGGAGGGGGCAGAAAACTATGGCTACACCTTC
>-|TRBJ1-1|TRBV2|-
CASLYNTEAFF
TGTGCCAGCCTCTACAACACTGAAGCTTTCTTT
>-|TRBJ1-2|TRBV19|TRBD1
CASSMVGTGSGYTF
TGTGCCAGTAGTATGGTAGGGACAGGGAGCGGCTACACCTTC
>-|TRBJ1-2|TRBV5-4|TRBD1
CASSRDRNYGYTF
TGTGCCAGCAGCAGGGACAGGAACTATGGCTACACCTTC
>once|TRBJ1-1|TRBV5-4|-
CASSFIGGEITEAFF
TGTGCCAGCAGCTTCATCGGTGGGGAGATCACTGAAGCTTTCTTT
>-|TRBJ1-2|TRBV3-1/TRBV3-2|-
CASSNFGWGYTF
TGTGCCAGCAGCAACTTCGGGTGGGGCTACACCTTC
>-|TRBJ1-1|TRBV6-2/TRBV6-3|-
CASSVNRATEAFF
TGTGCCAGCAGCGTTAACAGGGCTACTGAAGCTTTCTTT
>-|TRBJ1-4|TRBV7-9|-
CASSFDEKLFF
TGTGCCAGCAGCTTTGACGAAAAACTGTTTTTT
>-|TRBJ1-1|TRBV3-1/TRBV3-2|TRBD1
CASSDRARWEKAFF
TGTGCCAGCAGCGACAGGGCCCGGTGGGAAAAAGCTTTCTTT